The rows below give T cell receptor beta chains drawn from one sample of a study of shared clonotypes between healthy human individuals. Method: immunoSEQ multiplex PCR; TCRdb's copy keeps in-frame clones and lacks some. The data contain about 800,000 clones, approximately 97% of them singletons. The sequenced sample was naive CD8+ T cells sorted from blood. The receptor source for this set is a man aged 25-40 years in good health. Both conserved end residues are part of each CDR3. The order of the fields is CDR3 length, J gene, D gene, clone size, V gene, CDR3 DNA, CDR3 protein. D genes are given only for firm matches. Rows may omit the clone size; those that give it use once, few, many or a size class.

>18|TRBJ2-1|TRBD2|-|TRBV15
TGTGCCACCAGCAGAGATCCATCGTTAGCGGGAGGTGAGAATGAGCAGTTCTTC
CATSRDPSLAGGENEQFF
>15|TRBJ1-4|-|-|TRBV7-9
TGTGCCAGCAGCTTAGGGACAGCAACTAATGAAAAACTGTTTTTT
CASSLGTATNEKLFF
>15|TRBJ1-2|-|-|TRBV6-1
TGTGCCAGCTCTACTGTCGACAGGCTAGACTATGGCTACACCTTC
CASSTVDRLDYGYTF
>13|TRBJ2-7|-|-|TRBV27
TGTGCCAGCAGGCCCCTAGGAGTCTACGAGCAGTACTTC
CASRPLGVYEQYF
>12|TRBJ1-2|-|-|TRBV6-1
TGTGCCAGCAACCCGGGAGGCTATGGCTACACCTTC
CASNPGGYGYTF
>16|TRBJ2-7|-|-|TRBV11-2
TGTGCCAGCAGCCCCTTCGGCAGGGAGAGTAGGTACGAGCAGTACTTC
CASSPFGRESRYEQYF
>16|TRBJ2-1|-|once|TRBV7-3
TGTGCCAGCAGCCCCCTTGTCGGGAGCTCCTACAATGAGCAGTTCTTC
CASSPLVGSSYNEQFF
>15|TRBJ2-7|TRBD2|-|TRBV5-5
TGTGCCAGCAGCTTGGCCGGGACTAGTTCCTACGAGCAGTACTTC
CASSLAGTSSYEQYF
>16|TRBJ2-5|-|-|TRBV11-2
TGTGCCAGCAGCTTTCAGGCAACGGGGGTCCAAGAGACCCAGTACTTC
CASSFQATGVQETQYF
>14|TRBJ2-1|TRBD2|-|TRBV28
TGTGCCAGCAGAACCGGGACTAGCGACTATGAGCAGTTCTTC
CASRTGTSDYEQFF
>15|TRBJ2-7|TRBD2|-|TRBV4-1
TGCGCCAGCAGCCCCGGGACTAGCGGGGCCTACGAGCAGTACTTC
CASSPGTSGAYEQYF
>14|TRBJ2-6|-|-|TRBV7-3
TGTGCCAGCAGCTTACTTGGAGGGGCCAACGTCCTGACTTTC
CASSLLGGANVLTF
>15|TRBJ2-1|-|-|TRBV9
TGTGCCAGCAGCGTAGAGGCCGACTTCTACAATGAGCAGTTCTTC
CASSVEADFYNEQFF
>14|TRBJ1-5|TRBD1|-|TRBV28
TGTGCCAGCAGTTTAAGACAGGGGATACAGCCCCAGCATTTT
CASSLRQGIQPQHF
>15|TRBJ2-1|TRBD2|once|TRBV30
TGTGCCTCCTCCGGGACTAGCGGGAGTGTGGATGAGCAGTTCTTC
CASSGTSGSVDEQFF
>12|TRBJ2-1|TRBD2|once|TRBV7-9
TGTGCCAGTCTAGCGGGAATCGATGAGCAGTTCTTC
CASLAGIDEQFF
>16|TRBJ1-4|-|-|TRBV5-6
TGTGCCAGCAGCGAAGGGACCGCCGAACTCAAAGAAAAACTGTTTTTT
CASSEGTAELKEKLFF
>14|TRBJ1-5|-|-|TRBV27
TGTGCCAGCAGTTTATTGATGGGGGGTCAGCCCCAGCATTTT
CASSLLMGGQPQHF
>15|TRBJ2-5|TRBD2|-|TRBV9
TGTGCCAGCAGCGTAGGACTAGCTGTCAGGGAGACCCAGTACTTC
CASSVGLAVRETQYF
>15|TRBJ1-1|-|once|TRBV19
TGTGCCAGTAGTTGGTTGAGATTCGGGTCCACTGAAGCTTTCTTT
CASSWLRFGSTEAFF
>14|TRBJ2-3|-|-|TRBV15
TGTGCCACCAGCCCCCGCGGCGGCACAGATACGCAGTATTTT
CATSPRGGTDTQYF
>13|TRBJ1-2|-|-|TRBV6-6
TGTGCCAGCAGCCCACAGGAATACTATGGCTACACCTTC
CASSPQEYYGYTF
>11|TRBJ2-1|-|-|TRBV27
TGTGCCATCGGGAAGACCAATGAGCAGTTCTTC
CAIGKTNEQFF
>13|TRBJ2-2|-|-|TRBV7-3
TGTGCCAGCAGCTGGGGTAACACCGGGGAGCTGTTTTTT
CASSWGNTGELFF
>15|TRBJ2-1|-|once|TRBV4-3
TGCGCCAGCAGCCAAGAGGGGGGCTCCTACAATGAGCAGTTCTTC
CASSQEGGSYNEQFF
>14|TRBJ2-1|TRBD2|-|TRBV27
TGTGCCAGCACCCCCCTAGCGGGAAACAATGAGCAGTTCTTC
CASTPLAGNNEQFF
>14|TRBJ2-1|TRBD1|-|TRBV7-2
TGTGCCAGCAGAACGGGACAGGGAAACAATGAGCAGTTCTTC
CASRTGQGNNEQFF
>15|TRBJ2-1|TRBD1|-|TRBV9
TGTGCCAGCAGCTCCGACAGGGGACCCTACAATGAGCAGTTCTTC
CASSSDRGPYNEQFF
>17|TRBJ2-2|TRBD2|-|TRBV11-3
TGTGCCAGCAGCGTTAGGTCTAGCGGGAACGGCCGGGGAGAGCTGTTTTTT
CASSVRSSGNGRGELFF
>12|TRBJ1-3|-|-|TRBV9
TGTGCCAGCAGGGGCTCTGGAAACACCATATATTTT
CASRGSGNTIYF
>17|TRBJ2-3|TRBD2|-|TRBV5-1
TGCGCCAGCAGCTTGTGGTTAGCGGGAGGGCCGACAGATACGCAGTATTTT
CASSLWLAGGPTDTQYF
>14|TRBJ1-1|-|-|TRBV27
TGTGCCAGCAGTTTAACGGCGGGAACAGGTGAAGCTTTCTTT
CASSLTAGTGEAFF
>16|TRBJ2-1|TRBD1|once|TRBV7-2
TGTGCCAGCAGCTTCCCGGGACAGGATACCTACAATGAGCAGTTCTTC
CASSFPGQDTYNEQFF
>17|TRBJ2-1|TRBD2|once|TRBV10-3
TGTGCCATCAGTGAGGGGATCGGGGCTAGCGGATACAATGAGCAGTTCTTC
CAISEGIGASGYNEQFF
>12|TRBJ2-7|-|-|TRBV28
TGTGCCAGCAGTTTGGTCAACTACGAGCAGTACTTC
CASSLVNYEQYF
>13|TRBJ2-1|TRBD2|-|TRBV19
TGTGCCAGTAGTATCGTAGCGGGAGGGCCGCAGTTCTTC
CASSIVAGGPQFF
>12|TRBJ2-7|TRBD2|once|TRBV13
TGTGCCAGCAGGCCCACTAGCGGGAGCTTGTACTTC
CASRPTSGSLYF
>15|TRBJ2-7|-|-|TRBV1
TGCACCAGCAGCCAAAGACTAGCGGAAACCTACGAGCAGTACTTC
CTSSQRLAETYEQYF
>16|TRBJ2-3|-|-|TRBV7-9
TGTGCCAGCAGCTTAGCGGATTCGGGATACACAGATACGCAGTATTTT
CASSLADSGYTDTQYF
>16|TRBJ2-7|TRBD2|-|TRBV15
TGTGCCACCAGCAGCCAACGAGGACTAGCGGGAGGCGAGCAGTACTTC
CATSSQRGLAGGEQYF
>15|TRBJ1-1|-|-|TRBV7-9
TGTGCCAGCAGCTTAGAATTGGGGATGGCCACTGAAGCTTTCTTT
CASSLELGMATEAFF
>16|TRBJ2-2|-|once|TRBV10-3
TGTGCCATCAGTGAGTCCCGAGGTACGAACACCGGGGAGCTGTTTTTT
CAISESRGTNTGELFF
>16|TRBJ2-5|TRBD2|-|TRBV7-3
TGTGCCAGCAGCCAGGGACTAGCGGGAGTCTGGGAGACCCAGTACTTC
CASSQGLAGVWETQYF
>14|TRBJ2-7|-|-|TRBV21-1
TGTGCCAGCAGCAAAGTTCAGGGTCGCTACGAGCAGTACTTC
CASSKVQGRYEQYF
>17|TRBJ2-3|-|-|TRBV9
TGTGCCAGCAGCCCCCGATTTGGGCAGTCTAGCACAGATACGCAGTATTTT
CASSPRFGQSSTDTQYF
>15|TRBJ2-1|-|-|TRBV4-1
TGCGCCAGCAGCTCCCCGACGGGGCTGACTGGCGAGCAGTTCTTC
CASSSPTGLTGEQFF
>15|TRBJ2-1|-|-|TRBV11-2
TGTGCCAGCAGCTTAGGTATAGGGGGTGGCAATGAGCAGTTCTTC
CASSLGIGGGNEQFF
>15|TRBJ2-7|-|-|TRBV7-9
TGTGCCAGCATGATCGGGGAAGCGATATCCTACGAGCAGTACTTC
CASMIGEAISYEQYF
>15|TRBJ2-3|-|-|TRBV6-5
TGTGCCAGCAGTTACTCTCTAGGGCCCACAGATACGCAGTATTTT
CASSYSLGPTDTQYF
>14|TRBJ1-1|-|-|TRBV19
TGTGCCAGTAGTAGGGACCCCGGGGAAGCTGAAGCTTTCTTT
CASSRDPGEAEAFF